This TCR beta chain originates from a study of early T cells in non-severe SARS-CoV-2 infection. For the study at large: Sequenced material consisted of bulk RNA (from unsorted whole blood), and chains were unpaired. Points from the study as a whole: VDJdb matching skewed toward anti-spike CD8 responses, missing private and CD4 specificities.

This clonotype was seen ten or more times. Its specificity is unknown. CDR1 and CDR2 from the germline V gene are KGHDR and SFDVKD. The junction had 8 bases not matched to a gene; V was cut back by 4 bases and J by 5 bases. The CDR3 has 15 residues. Individual cDNA molecules received unique molecular identifiers during library preparation. TCRdb recomputed calls from the 5' RACE reads with MiXCR, one row per CDR3 protein. The sample contains about 41,000 distinct CDR3 sequences, 9.5% to 13% of which appear only once. The chain combines TRBV24-1 with TRBJ2-3; 7 nucleotides match TRBD1. The sequenced sample consisted of whole blood. The receptor comes from an adult who was a healthcare worker with PCR-confirmed SARS-CoV-2 infection or an uninfected control (not recorded which). The CDR3 region has the DNA TGTGCCACCAGTGAGGACAGGTGGGGCGGAGATACGCAGTATTTT. The encoded protein is CATSEDRWGGDTQYF.